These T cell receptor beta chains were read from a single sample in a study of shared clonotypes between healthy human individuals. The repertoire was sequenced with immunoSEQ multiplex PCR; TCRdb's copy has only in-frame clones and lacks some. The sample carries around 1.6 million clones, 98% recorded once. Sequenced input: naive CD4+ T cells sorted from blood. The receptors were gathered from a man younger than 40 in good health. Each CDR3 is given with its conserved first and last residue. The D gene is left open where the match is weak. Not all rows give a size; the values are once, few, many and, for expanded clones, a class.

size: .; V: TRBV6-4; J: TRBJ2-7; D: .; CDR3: CASSGTGQYF; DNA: TGTGCCAGCAGTGGAACGGGGCAGTACTTC
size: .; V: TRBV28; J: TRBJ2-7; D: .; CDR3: CASSPSGSYEQYF; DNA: TGTGCCAGCAGTCCGTCCGGGAGCTACGAGCAGTACTTC
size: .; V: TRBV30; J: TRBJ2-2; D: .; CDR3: CAWSPLPTGELFF; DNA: TGTGCCTGGAGCCCCCTTCCAACCGGGGAGCTGTTTTTT
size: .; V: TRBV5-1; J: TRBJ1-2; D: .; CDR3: CASSLAIEGNGYTF; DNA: TGCGCCAGCAGCTTAGCCATCGAAGGGAATGGCTACACCTTC
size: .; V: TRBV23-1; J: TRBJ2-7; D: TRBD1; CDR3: CASTRTGNYEQYF; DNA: TGCGCCAGCACTCGGACAGGGAACTACGAGCAGTACTTC
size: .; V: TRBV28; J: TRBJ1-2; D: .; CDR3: CASSFGAGNYGYTF; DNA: TGTGCCAGCAGTTTCGGGGCTGGAAACTATGGCTACACCTTC
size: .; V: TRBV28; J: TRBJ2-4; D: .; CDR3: CASRGQRTSAKNIQYF; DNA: TGTGCCAGCAGGGGGCAAAGGACGTCAGCCAAAAACATTCAGTACTTC
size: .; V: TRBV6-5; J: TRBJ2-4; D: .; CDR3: CASSYSVAKNIQYF; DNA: TGTGCCAGCAGTTATTCGGTAGCCAAAAACATTCAGTACTTC
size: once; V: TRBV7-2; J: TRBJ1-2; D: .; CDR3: CASSLVGTGTSNYGYTF; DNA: TGTGCCAGCAGCTTAGTGGGGACCGGTACTAGCAACTATGGCTACACCTTC
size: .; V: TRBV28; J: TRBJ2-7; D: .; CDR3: CASRTTGSSYEQYF; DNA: TGTGCCAGCAGAACTACAGGGAGCTCCTACGAGCAGTACTTC
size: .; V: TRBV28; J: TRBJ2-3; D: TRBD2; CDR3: CASSRLAGSSTDTQYF; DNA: TGTGCCAGCAGCCGCCTAGCGGGATCTAGCACAGATACGCAGTATTTT
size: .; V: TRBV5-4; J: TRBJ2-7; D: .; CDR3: CASSLEGENSF; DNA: TGTGCCAGCAGCTTGGAGGGGGAAAATAGCTTC
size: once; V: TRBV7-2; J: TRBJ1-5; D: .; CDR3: CASSPLSASNQPQHF; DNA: TGTGCCAGCAGCCCGCTTTCGGCTAGCAATCAGCCCCAGCATTTT
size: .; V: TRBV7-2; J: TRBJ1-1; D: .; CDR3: CASSLRSGANTEAFF; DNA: TGTGCCAGCAGCTTAAGGTCAGGTGCGAACACTGAAGCTTTCTTT
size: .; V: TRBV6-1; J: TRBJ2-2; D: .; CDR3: CASSVIALSSGELFF; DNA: TGTGCCAGCAGTGTAATTGCGTTGAGTTCCGGGGAGCTGTTTTTT
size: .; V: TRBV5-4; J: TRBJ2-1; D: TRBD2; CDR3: CASSPRTSGNYNEQFF; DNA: TGTGCCAGCAGCCCCCGGACTAGCGGGAACTACAATGAGCAGTTCTTC
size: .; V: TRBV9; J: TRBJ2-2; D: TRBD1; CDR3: CASSVVGQGTGELFF; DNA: TGTGCCAGCAGCGTAGTTGGACAGGGGACCGGGGAGCTGTTTTTT
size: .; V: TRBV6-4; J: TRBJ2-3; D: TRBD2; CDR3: CASSVLAGAADTQYF; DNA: TGTGCCAGCAGCGTACTAGCGGGAGCGGCAGATACGCAGTATTTT
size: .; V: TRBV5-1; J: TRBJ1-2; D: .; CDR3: CASGDSANGYTF; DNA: TGCGCCAGCGGAGACAGCGCTAATGGCTACACCTTC
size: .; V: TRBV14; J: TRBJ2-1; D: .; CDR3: CASSQERGYNEQFF; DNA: TGTGCCAGCAGCCAAGAGAGGGGGTACAATGAGCAGTTCTTC
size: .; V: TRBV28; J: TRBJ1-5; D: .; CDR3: CASSTPTRGGNQPQHF; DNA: TGTGCCAGCAGTACCCCAACCCGCGGGGGGAATCAGCCCCAGCATTTT
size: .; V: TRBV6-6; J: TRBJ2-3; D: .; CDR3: CASSYGGTKVDTQYF; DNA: TGTGCCAGCAGTTACGGGGGGACGAAAGTAGATACGCAGTATTTT
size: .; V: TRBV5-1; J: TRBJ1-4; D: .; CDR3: CASSLTGYEEKLFF; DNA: TGCGCCAGCAGCTTGACAGGGTATGAGGAAAAACTGTTTTTT
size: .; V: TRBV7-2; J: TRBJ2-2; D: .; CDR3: CASILSGGTGELFF; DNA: TGTGCCAGCATCCTTAGCGGCGGTACCGGGGAGCTGTTTTTT
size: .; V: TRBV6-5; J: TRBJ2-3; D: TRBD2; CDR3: CASSPTSARTDTQYF; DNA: TGTGCCAGCAGCCCCACTAGCGCCCGCACAGATACGCAGTATTTT
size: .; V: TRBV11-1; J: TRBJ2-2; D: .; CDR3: CASTTSQFTGELFF; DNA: TGTGCCAGCACCACAAGTCAATTCACCGGGGAGCTGTTTTTT
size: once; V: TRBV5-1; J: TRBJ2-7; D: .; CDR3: CASSRGTGEARSSYEQYF; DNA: TGCGCCAGCAGCCGGGGCACAGGGGAGGCTAGGAGCTCCTACGAGCAGTACTTC
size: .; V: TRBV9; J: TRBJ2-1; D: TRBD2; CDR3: CASSSRRTSGRYNEQFF; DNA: TGTGCCAGCAGCTCACGACGGACTAGCGGCCGTTACAATGAGCAGTTCTTC
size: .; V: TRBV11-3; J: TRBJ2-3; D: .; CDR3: CASSLAGSAPGDTQYF; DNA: TGTGCCAGCAGCTTAGCAGGGTCTGCGCCAGGAGATACGCAGTATTTT
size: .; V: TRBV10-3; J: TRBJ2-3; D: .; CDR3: CAISEREDTQYF; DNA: TGTGCCATCAGTGAGAGGGAGGATACGCAGTATTTT
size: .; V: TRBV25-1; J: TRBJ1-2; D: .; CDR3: CASTSPTGAPNNYGYTF; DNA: TGTGCCAGCACCTCGCCGACAGGCGCCCCTAACAACTATGGCTACACCTTC
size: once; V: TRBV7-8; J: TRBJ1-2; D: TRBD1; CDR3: CASSLGQGDGYTF; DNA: TGTGCCAGCAGCTTAGGACAGGGGGATGGCTACACCTTC
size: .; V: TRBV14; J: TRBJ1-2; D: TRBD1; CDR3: CASSQAGTGNYGYTF; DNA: TGTGCCAGCAGCCAAGCCGGGACAGGGAACTATGGCTACACCTTC
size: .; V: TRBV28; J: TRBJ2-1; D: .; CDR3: CASSWDRQTNEQFF; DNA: TGTGCCAGCAGTTGGGACCGACAGACGAATGAGCAGTTCTTC
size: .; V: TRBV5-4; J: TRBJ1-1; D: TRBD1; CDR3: CASSPPWTGRNTEAFF; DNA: TGTGCCAGCAGCCCCCCCTGGACAGGGCGGAACACTGAAGCTTTCTTT
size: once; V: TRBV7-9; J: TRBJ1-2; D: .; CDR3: CASSLAFHGYTF; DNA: TGTGCCAGCAGCTTAGCGTTTCATGGCTACACCTTC
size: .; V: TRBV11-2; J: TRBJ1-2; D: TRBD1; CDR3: CASRDWAGGALGYTF; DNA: TGTGCCAGCAGGGATTGGGCAGGGGGCGCGCTTGGCTACACCTTC
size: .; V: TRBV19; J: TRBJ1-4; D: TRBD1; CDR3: CASRDRLNEKLFF; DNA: TGTGCCAGCCGGGACAGACTTAATGAAAAACTGTTTTTT
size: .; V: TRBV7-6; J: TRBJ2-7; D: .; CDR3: CASSPPQAVYEQYF; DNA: TGTGCCAGCAGCCCCCCGCAGGCGGTCTACGAGCAGTACTTC
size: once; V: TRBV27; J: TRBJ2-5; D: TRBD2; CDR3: CASSLRRTSGRWETQYF; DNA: TGTGCCAGCAGTTTACGAAGGACTAGCGGGAGGTGGGAGACCCAGTACTTC
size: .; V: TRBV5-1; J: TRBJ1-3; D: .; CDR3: CASSPSYSGNTIYF; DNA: TGCGCCAGCAGCCCTTCCTACTCTGGAAACACCATATATTTT
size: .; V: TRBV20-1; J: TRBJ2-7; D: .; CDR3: CSASYEQYF; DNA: TGCAGTGCCAGCTACGAGCAGTACTTC
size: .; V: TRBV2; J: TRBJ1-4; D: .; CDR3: CASSLGLNEKLFF; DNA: TGTGCCAGCAGTTTAGGACTAAATGAAAAACTGTTTTTT
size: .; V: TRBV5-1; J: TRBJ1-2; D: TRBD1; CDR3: CASSLGQGDSDGYTF; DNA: TGCGCCAGCAGCTTGGGACAGGGCGACTCGGATGGCTACACCTTC
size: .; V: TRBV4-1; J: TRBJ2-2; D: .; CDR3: CASSQLDLISTGELFF; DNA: TGCGCCAGCAGCCAGCTGGACCTAATCAGCACCGGGGAGCTGTTTTTT
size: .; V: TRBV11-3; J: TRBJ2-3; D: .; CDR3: CASSPSGDTQYF; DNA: TGTGCCAGCAGCCCGTCAGGAGATACGCAGTATTTT